This T cell receptor (beta chain) was obtained from a study of T-cell memory formation after mild COVID-19. Overall study results and limits: For second-wave clones that peaked at day 37, SARS-CoV-2 specificity went unverified. Clones that got smaller from day 15 to 85 had even CD4/CD8, while clones growing later tipped toward CD4+. Pre-infection memory showed some responding clones, and this suggested that cross-reactive memory joined.

Only a few counts were recorded for this clonotype. Its antigen is unknown. TCRdb independently ran MiXCR on the 5' RACE reads; one entry per CDR3 protein. The sample records under 300,000 distinct CDR3 sequences, more than 15% being singletons. The CDR3 has 11 amino acids. Trimming left V 7 bases short and J 2 bases short, with 5 bases between. CDR1 is SNHLY, CDR2 FYNNEI, per germline. The J gene is TRBJ2-5, the V gene TRBV2; D gene unclear. The sequencing sample was made of PBMCs or a T cell subset sorted from them (not recorded which). The receptor's source is a man aged 18 to 29 who had mild COVID-19 (a few samples of this study predate the infection). Cell type and time point are not known. The CDR3 here is CASMGQETQYF. CDR3 coding DNA: TGTGCCAGCATGGGTCAAGAGACCCAGTACTTC.